The rows below give T cell receptor beta chains drawn from one sample of a study of T cell therapy after organ transplantation. These TCRs are of unknown antigen specificity. Using immunoSEQ multiplex PCR, the repertoire was profiled, and TCRdb retains in-frame clones only, with some absent. This table has about 50,000 clones, approximately 94% appearing once. Sequenced here: CD8+ T cells from blood, sampled before autologous CMV-specific T cell therapy. These receptors came from a human patient who had received a solid organ transplant and had CMV disease. Both conserved end residues are part of each CDR3. The D gene is left open where the match is weak. Clone size is not always given. Where it is, it says once, few, many or a class for expanded clones.

once TRBJ2-7 - TRBV6-1 CASSPNTPHEQYF TGTGCCAGCAGTCCGAATACCCCCCACGAGCAGTACTTC
- TRBJ2-7 - TRBV28 CASSSPGALSYEQYF TGTGCCAGCAGTTCCCCTGGGGCCCTCTCCTACGAGCAGTACTTC
- TRBJ2-2 - TRBV6-5 CASSSSTLAGELFF TGTGCCAGCAGTTCATCCACCCTGGCCGGGGAGCTGTTTTTT
- TRBJ1-2 - TRBV19 CASSSLGYGYTF TGTGCCAGTAGTAGCCTTGGGTATGGCTACACCTTC
once TRBJ2-1 - TRBV25-1 CASSPPRGYNEQFF TGTGCCAGCAGTCCCCCGCGCGGCTACAATGAGCAGTTCTTC
few TRBJ1-1 TRBD1 TRBV29-1 CSVARGSTEAFF TGCAGCGTTGCCAGGGGGAGCACTGAAGCTTTCTTT
- TRBJ2-2 - TRBV5-1 CASSSDETLNTGELFF TGCGCCAGCAGCTCGGATGAGACACTAAACACCGGGGAGCTGTTTTTT
- TRBJ1-3 - TRBV7-8 CASSPGTVSGNTIYF TGTGCCAGCAGCCCGGGGACGGTCTCTGGAAACACCATATATTTT
- TRBJ1-5 TRBD1 TRBV30 CAWSVDRGNQPQHF TGTGCCTGGAGTGTAGACAGGGGCAATCAGCCCCAGCATTTT
- TRBJ2-1 TRBD2 TRBV27 CATAVGLANEQFF TGTGCCACAGCAGTGGGACTAGCAAATGAGCAGTTCTTC
- TRBJ2-3 - TRBV10-1 CASSEVRAIGQYF TGCGCCAGCAGTGAGGTCCGCGCCATCGGGCAGTATTTT
- TRBJ1-3 - TRBV29-1 CSRGPPWGNTIYF TGCAGCAGGGGTCCCCCTTGGGGAAACACCATATATTTT
- TRBJ2-1 - TRBV2 CASSPTLGGRNEQFF TGTGCCAGCAGCCCGACCCTGGGGGGGCGCAATGAGCAGTTCTTC
- TRBJ1-1 - TRBV4-3 CASSQDRAGNTEAFF TGCGCCAGCAGCCAAGACAGGGCAGGGAACACTGAAGCTTTCTTT
- TRBJ2-7 - TRBV27 CASNSPGAAPGEQYF TGTGCCAGCAATTCGCCGGGGGCAGCCCCTGGGGAGCAGTACTTC
once TRBJ2-5 - TRBV9 CASSVGGHFQETQYF TGTGCCAGCAGCGTAGGGGGACACTTTCAAGAGACCCAGTACTTC
- TRBJ1-1 - TRBV5-6 CASSFPWEVANTEAFF TGTGCCAGCAGTTTTCCGTGGGAGGTCGCGAACACTGAAGCTTTCTTT
once TRBJ1-5 TRBD1 TRBV5-6 CASSVGQMGNQPQHF TGTGCCAGCAGCGTGGGACAGATGGGCAATCAGCCCCAGCATTTT